This T cell receptor beta chain was observed in a study of T cells in tumors after PD-1 blockade. Study at large: Patients received pembrolizumab 200 mg every 3 weeks or cemiplimab 350 mg every 2 weeks. Some patients also took daily vismodegib 150 mg during anti-PD-1 treatment. Study-level results: Peripheral recruitment is suggested, as some novel exhausted tumor clones were in pre-treatment blood.

Turning to this clone: Its specificity is not known.

The data were produced by immunoSEQ multiplex PCR, yet TCRdb's version contains in-frame clones alone and is incomplete. The sample consists of tens of thousands of clones, around four fifths of them appearing once. The germline CDR1 and CDR2 sequences are SQVTM and ANQGSEA. This CDR3 has 14 amino acids. V lost 4 bases, J lost 3 bases, and 14 bases lay in between. The chain uses TRBV29-1 and TRBJ2-3; a weak D match, TRBD2 (6 bases). This material consisted of PBMCs, taken before anti-PD-1 therapy. The clonotype comes from a human donor with advanced basal cell or squamous cell carcinoma (not recorded which). The CDR3 sequence: CSVGAGLGTDTQYF. CDR3 nucleotides: TGCAGCGTTGGAGCGGGCCTCGGAACAGATACGCAGTATTTT.